What follows are 18 T cell receptor beta chains derived from one specimen sequenced in a study of cytomegalovirus exposure and HLA in healthy donors. Primers for the PCR totalled 60 Vbeta and 13 Jbeta. TCRdb keeps only in-frame clones here, not all; method: immunoSEQ multiplex PCR. The repertoire holds about 130,000 clones, with about four fifths as singletons. The sequencing sample was made of PBMCs. All receptors come from a young man in good health and CMV-seronegative.

This chain joins TRBV5-4 and TRBJ2-7; 10 nucleotides agree with TRBD1. CDR1 and CDR2 (germline): SGHNT, YYREEE (reference sequence). CDR3 length equals 15 residues. The trim removed 0 bases at V and 3 bases at J, leaving 3 bases unmatched. Here the CDR3 DNA reads TGTGCCAGCAGCTTGGGTGGACAGGGGGGCTACGAGCAGTACTTC. Protein: CASSLGGQGGYEQYF.

The rearrangement uses TRBV6-1 and TRBJ2-7; tentative D call: TRBD2 (6 bases). The CDR3 length is 14 residues. V gave up 3 bases and J gave up 3 bases, with 12 bases separating them. The germline CDR1 and CDR2 sequences are MNHNS and SASEGT. The CDR3 nucleotides are TGTGCCAGCAGTGAGCGGGGAAGAAGCTACGAGCAGTACTTC. As protein: CASSERGRSYEQYF.

The J gene is TRBJ2-2, the V gene TRBV29-1; a weak D match, TRBD1 (6 bases). The CDR3 is 12 amino acids. The ends were cut back, 8 bases at V and 5 bases at J, with 12 bases in the middle. CDR1 is SQVTM and CDR2 is ANQGSEA in the germline V gene. The CDR3 here is CSSTQGTGELFF. The CDR3 DNA is TGCAGCTCGACCCAGGGGACCGGGGAGCTGTTTTTT.

V and J are TRBV5-5 and TRBJ2-2; tentatively, D is TRBD1 (5 bases). V lost 1 base and J 11 bases, leaving 18 bases between the germline ends. This CDR3 comprises 15 residues. Germline V CDR1 and CDR2: SGHKS, YYEKEE (reference sequence). The CDR3: CASSLLGGAGGELFF. The DNA of the CDR3 is TGTGCCAGCAGCTTGTTGGGTGGGGCCGGCGGAGAGCTGTTTTTT. The variable domain in full, with the rest retrieved from reference TRBV5-5 and TRBJ2-2, is DAGVTQSPTHLIKTRGQQVTLRCSPISGHKSVSWYQQVLGQGPQFIFQYYEKEERGRGNFPDRFSARQFPNYSSELNVNALLLGDSALYLCASSLLGGAGGELFFGEGSRLTVL.

In this sample, this clone turned up a few times. The V gene is TRBV7-9, the J gene TRBJ1-2, with D uncertain. Germline CDR1 reads SEHNR; CDR2 reads FQNEAQ (reference sequence). With 4 bases removed from V and 3 bases from J, the gap between germline ends came to 12 bases. This CDR3 contains 14 residues. The CDR3 region is CASSSLRPDYGYTF. CDR3 DNA sequence: TGTGCCAGCAGCTCGCTCAGGCCCGACTATGGCTACACCTTC. The whole variable domain, remainder taken from reference TRBV7-9 and TRBJ1-2, is DTGVSQNPRHKITKRGQNVTFRCDPISEHNRLYWYRQTLGQGPEFLTYFQNEAQLEKSRLLSDRFSAERPKGSFSTLEIQRTEQGDSAMYLCASSSLRPDYGYTFGSGTRLTVV.

The sample holds a few counts of this clone. The chain combines TRBV10-3 with TRBJ1-1; the D gene is possibly TRBD1 (6 bases). Looked up from germline, CDR1 is ENHRY and CDR2 is SYGVKD. Deletions cut 6 bases from V and 5 bases from J, with 16 bases between. The CDR3 is 14 residues long. As DNA, the CDR3 is TGTGCCATCAGACCTAGGGGGAAAATAACTGAAGCTTTCTTT. This translates into CAIRPRGKITEAFF.

This clone occurred many times. The gene calls are TRBV18 and TRBJ2-7, with 9 bases fitting TRBD2. The CDR3 has 16 amino acids. J was trimmed by 0 bases and V by 3 bases; bases with no gene match: 6. Germline CDR1 KGHSH, CDR2 LQKENI. The CDR3 region has the DNA TGTGCCAGCTCACCCATAGCGGGAGCGGTCTCCTACGAGCAGTACTTC. Amino acid sequence: CASSPIAGAVSYEQYF.

The V and J genes are TRBV27 and TRBJ1-4, with TRBD1 identical over 10 bases. The germline V gene has CDR1 MNHEY and CDR2 SMNVEV (reference sequence). This CDR3 has 17 amino acids. The trim removed 5 bases at V and 0 bases at J, leaving 6 bases unmatched. Here the CDR3 DNA reads TGTGCCAGCAGTGAGGGACAGGGGTTTGCAACTAATGAAAAACTGTTTTTT. Residues: CASSEGQGFATNEKLFF.

The chain employs TRBV2 and TRBJ2-5; no firm D call. CDR3 length: 13 amino acids. CDR1 and CDR2 (germline): SNHLY, FYNNEI. V gave up 0 bases and J gave up 10 bases, with 12 bases separating them. The CDR3, as DNA: TGTGCCAGCAGTGAAGCTCTACGGCAGGTCCAGTACTTC. Protein sequence: CASSEALRQVQYF.

The rearrangement uses TRBV4-3 and TRBJ2-1; D gene ambiguous. The CDR3 has 17 amino acids. Looked up from germline, CDR1 is LGHNA and CDR2 is YSLEER. V lost 0 bases to trimming and J lost 2 bases, with 14 bases between them. The CDR3 sequence is CASSQDPLSPTYNEQFF. CDR3 coding DNA: TGCGCCAGCAGCCAAGACCCCCTAAGCCCCACCTACAATGAGCAGTTCTTC.

V gene TRBV20-1 combines with J gene TRBJ2-7; no firm D call. The CDR3 loop spans 11 amino acids. V gave up 2 bases and J gave up 10 bases, with 12 bases separating them. CDR1 DFQATT and CDR2 SNEGSKA come from the germline V gene (reference sequence). CDR3 DNA: TGCAGTGCTAGACCGGGTATTGGACAGTACTTC. Translation gives CSARPGIGQYF.

CDR3 residues: CASSLKLYEQYF. CDR3 nucleotides: TGTGCCAGCAGTTTAAAACTCTACGAGCAGTACTTC. The chain links TRBV28 to TRBJ2-5; D gene ambiguous. TRBJ2-7 matches the DNA end more closely, so the J call is doubtful. Per germline, CDR1 MDHEN and CDR2 SYDVKM. This CDR3 comprises 12 residues.

The chain uses TRBV6-1 and TRBJ2-7; possible D gene TRBD1, 6 bases. The CDR3 is 16 residues long. Per germline, CDR1 MNHNS and CDR2 SASEGT. V lost 2 bases, J lost 2 bases, and 16 bases lay in between. The CDR3 bases are TGTGCCAGCAGTGAACCATCGGTAACAGGGCCCTACGAGCAGTACTTC. This codes for CASSEPSVTGPYEQYF.

The chain joins TRBV19 to TRBJ2-1; D is possibly TRBD2 (5 bases). Germline-derived CDR1 and CDR2 are LNHDA and SQIVND (reference sequence). The CDR3 totals 14 residues. The V gene lost 5 bases and the J gene lost 4 bases, with 12 bases spanning the gap. The CDR3 region is CASSLRGSYNEQFF. The CDR3 DNA is TGTGCCAGTAGTTTGCGCGGGTCTTACAATGAGCAGTTCTTC.

This clone was seen a handful of times. V gene TRBV27 combines with J gene TRBJ1-2, with D hard to call. Germline CDR1 reads MNHEY; CDR2 reads SMNVEV (reference sequence). With 3 bases removed from V and 6 bases from J, the gap between germline ends came to 11 bases. The CDR3 extends over 13 amino acids. The CDR3 DNA sequence: TGTGCCAGCAGTTTCACATGGCGGGATGGCTACACCTTC. Its protein product is CASSFTWRDGYTF.

The V gene is TRBV18, the J gene TRBJ1-1; 7 nucleotides line up with TRBD1. The J segment lost 5 bases and the V segment lost 0 bases, leaving 6 bases of the junction unmatched. Germline V gene sequence: CDR1 KGHSH, CDR2 LQKENI. CDR3 length equals 15 residues. CDR3 in amino acids: CASSPPTTGLTEAFF. CDR3 coding DNA: TGTGCCAGCTCACCACCCACGACAGGGTTAACTGAAGCTTTCTTT.

The gene calls are TRBV4-2 and TRBJ2-1; TRBD2 matches 11 bases. Germline V lookup: CDR1 LGHNA, CDR2 YNFKEQ. The V gene end was trimmed by 4 bases and the J gene end by 4 bases; junction bases not matched to a gene: 3. There are 15 residues in the CDR3. CDR3: CASSLRLAGYNEQFF. CDR3 in DNA: TGTGCCAGCAGCCTCCGACTAGCGGGATACAATGAGCAGTTCTTC.

The chain's CDR3 is CASSPGGNTGELFF. The CDR3 DNA sequence: TGCGCCAGCAGCCCCGGGGGTAACACCGGGGAGCTGTTTTTT. The V and J genes are TRBV4-3 and TRBJ2-2; maybe TRBD2 (6 bases). V lost 4 bases, J lost 2 bases, and 8 bases lay in between. Germline values: CDR1 LGHNA, CDR2 YSLEER. The CDR3 sequence is 14 residues long.